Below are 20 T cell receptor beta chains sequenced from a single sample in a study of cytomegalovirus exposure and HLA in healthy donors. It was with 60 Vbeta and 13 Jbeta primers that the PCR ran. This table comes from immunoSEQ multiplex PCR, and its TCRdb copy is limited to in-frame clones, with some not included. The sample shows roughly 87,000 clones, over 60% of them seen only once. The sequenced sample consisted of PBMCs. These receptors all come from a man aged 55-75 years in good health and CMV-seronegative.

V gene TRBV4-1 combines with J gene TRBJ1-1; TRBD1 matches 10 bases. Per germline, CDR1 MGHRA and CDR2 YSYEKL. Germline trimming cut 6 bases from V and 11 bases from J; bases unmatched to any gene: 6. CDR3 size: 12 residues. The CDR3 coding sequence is TGCGCCAGCAGGCTGACAGGGGGCGAGGCTTTCTTT. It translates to CASRLTGGEAFF.

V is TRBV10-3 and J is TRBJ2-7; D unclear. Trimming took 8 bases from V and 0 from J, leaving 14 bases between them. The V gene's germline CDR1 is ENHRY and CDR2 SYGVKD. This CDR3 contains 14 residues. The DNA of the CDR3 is TGTGCCATCCGGATCGGCGGAAACTCCTACGAGCAGTACTTC. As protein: CAIRIGGNSYEQYF.

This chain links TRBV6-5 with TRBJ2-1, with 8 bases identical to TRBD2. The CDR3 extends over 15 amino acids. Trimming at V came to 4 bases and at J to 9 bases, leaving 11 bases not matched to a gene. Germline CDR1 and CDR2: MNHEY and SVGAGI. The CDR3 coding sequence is TGTGCCAGCAGTTCCTCAGCGGGGGCGAGGGGTGAGCAGTTCTTC. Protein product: CASSSSAGARGEQFF.

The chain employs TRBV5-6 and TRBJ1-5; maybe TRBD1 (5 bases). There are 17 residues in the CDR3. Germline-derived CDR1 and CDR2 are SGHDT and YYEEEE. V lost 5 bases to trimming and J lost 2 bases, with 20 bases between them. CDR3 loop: CASRHMGGRGRNQPQHF. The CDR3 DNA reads TGTGCCAGCAGGCATATGGGTGGGAGGGGACGCAATCAGCCCCAGCATTTT.

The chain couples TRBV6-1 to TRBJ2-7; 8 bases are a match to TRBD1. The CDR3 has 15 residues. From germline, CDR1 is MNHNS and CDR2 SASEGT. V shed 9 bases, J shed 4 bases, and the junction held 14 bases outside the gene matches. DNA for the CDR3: TGTGCCAGTCTCCTCCGACAGGGGATCCCATACGAGCAGTACTTC. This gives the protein CASLLRQGIPYEQYF.

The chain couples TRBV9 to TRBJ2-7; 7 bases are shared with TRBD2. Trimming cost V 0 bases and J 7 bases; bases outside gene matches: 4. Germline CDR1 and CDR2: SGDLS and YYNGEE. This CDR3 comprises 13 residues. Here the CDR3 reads CASSVGWGGEQYF. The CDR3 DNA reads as TGTGCCAGCAGCGTAGGTTGGGGGGGGGAGCAGTACTTC.

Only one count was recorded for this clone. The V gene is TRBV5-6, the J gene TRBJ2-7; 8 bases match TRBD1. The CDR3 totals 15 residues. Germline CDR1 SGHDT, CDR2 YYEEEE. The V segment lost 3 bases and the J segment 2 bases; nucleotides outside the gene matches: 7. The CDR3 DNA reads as TGTGCCAGCAGCTCGGGGACAGGTTTGACCTACGAGCAGTACTTC. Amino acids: CASSSGTGLTYEQYF.

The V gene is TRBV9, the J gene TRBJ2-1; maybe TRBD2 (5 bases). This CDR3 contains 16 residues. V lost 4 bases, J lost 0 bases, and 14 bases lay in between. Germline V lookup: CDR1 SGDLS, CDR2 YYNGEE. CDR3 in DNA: TGTGCCAGCAGCCCTTTAAGCGGATCCTCCTACAATGAGCAGTTCTTC. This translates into CASSPLSGSSYNEQFF.

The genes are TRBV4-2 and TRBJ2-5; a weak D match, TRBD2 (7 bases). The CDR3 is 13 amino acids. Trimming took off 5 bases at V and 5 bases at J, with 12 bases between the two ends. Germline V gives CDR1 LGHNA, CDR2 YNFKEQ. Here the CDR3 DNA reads TGTGCCAGCAGCGAGGGAGGGGGGGAGACCCAGTACTTC. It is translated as CASSEGGGETQYF.

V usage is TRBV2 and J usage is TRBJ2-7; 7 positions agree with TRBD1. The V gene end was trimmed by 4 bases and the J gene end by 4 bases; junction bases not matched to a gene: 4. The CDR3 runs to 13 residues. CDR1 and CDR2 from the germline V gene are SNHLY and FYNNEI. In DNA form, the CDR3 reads TGTGCCAGCAGTGGGGCAGGGGGTTACGAGCAGTACTTC. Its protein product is CASSGAGGYEQYF.

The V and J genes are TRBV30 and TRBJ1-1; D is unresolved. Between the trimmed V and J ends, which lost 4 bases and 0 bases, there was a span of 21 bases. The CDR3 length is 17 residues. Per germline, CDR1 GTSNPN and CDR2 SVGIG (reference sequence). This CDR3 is CAWTVPGGVKLNTEAFF. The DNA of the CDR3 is TGTGCCTGGACCGTCCCCGGAGGAGTAAAGTTGAACACTGAAGCTTTCTTT.

For the CDR3, the DNA is TGTGCCAGCTCTCAGGGGGGCACCCACCTCACTGGAAACACCATATATTTT. This codes for CASSQGGTHLTGNTIYF. The chain couples TRBV4-2 to TRBJ1-3, with TRBD1 matching over 7 bases. The CDR3 sequence is 17 residues long. V trimming: 8 bases; J trimming: 2 bases; junction bases outside the gene matches: 15. CDR1 is LGHNA, CDR2 YNFKEQ, per germline.

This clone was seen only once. The chain's CDR3 is CASSVAVTGVGTEAFF. The CDR3 DNA follows: TGTGCCAGCAGCGTAGCCGTAACAGGGGTAGGCACTGAAGCTTTCTTT. The chain has TRBV9 and TRBJ1-1; TRBD1 matches at 7 bases. This CDR3 is 16 amino acids long. Trimming at V came to 0 bases and at J to 4 bases, leaving 9 bases not matched to a gene. CDR1 and CDR2 (germline): SGDLS, YYNGEE.

The CDR3 DNA reads TGTGCCAGCAGTCGGCTAGCTCTGAACACAGATACGCAGTATTTT. Its protein is CASSRLALNTDTQYF. V is TRBV27 and J is TRBJ2-3; D possibly corresponds to TRBD2 (5 bases). Germline loops: CDR1 MNHEY, CDR2 SMNVEV (reference sequence). The CDR3 sequence is 15 residues long. V was trimmed by 5 bases and J by 2 bases, leaving 14 bases between them.

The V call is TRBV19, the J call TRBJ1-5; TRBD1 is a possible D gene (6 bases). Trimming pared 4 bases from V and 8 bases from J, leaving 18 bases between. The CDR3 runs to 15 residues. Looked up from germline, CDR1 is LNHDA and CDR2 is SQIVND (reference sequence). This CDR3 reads CASSTQTGTFEPQHF. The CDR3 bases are TGTGCCAGTAGTACCCAAACAGGGACCTTTGAGCCCCAGCATTTT.

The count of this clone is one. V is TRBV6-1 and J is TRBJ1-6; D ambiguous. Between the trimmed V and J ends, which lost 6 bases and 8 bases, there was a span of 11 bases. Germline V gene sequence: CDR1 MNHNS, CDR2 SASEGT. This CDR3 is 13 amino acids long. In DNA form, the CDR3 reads TGTGCCAGCAGGGTTTTAACAGATTCACCCCTCCACTTT. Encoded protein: CASRVLTDSPLHF.

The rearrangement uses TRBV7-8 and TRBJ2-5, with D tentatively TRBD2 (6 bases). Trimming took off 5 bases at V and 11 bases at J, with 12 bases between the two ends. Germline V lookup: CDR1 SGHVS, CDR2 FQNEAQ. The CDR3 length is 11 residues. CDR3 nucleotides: TGTGCCAGCAGCCCTAGTCGGGAGCAGTACTTC. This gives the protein CASSPSREQYF.

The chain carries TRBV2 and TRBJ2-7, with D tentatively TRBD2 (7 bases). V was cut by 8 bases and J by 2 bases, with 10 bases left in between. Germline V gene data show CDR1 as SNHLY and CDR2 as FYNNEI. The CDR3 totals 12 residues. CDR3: CASGGGPYEQYF. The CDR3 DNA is TGTGCCAGCGGGGGGGGGCCCTACGAGCAGTACTTC. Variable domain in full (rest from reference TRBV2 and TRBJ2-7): EPEVTQTPSHQVTQMGQEVILRCVPISNHLYFYWYRQILGQKVEFLVSFYNNEISEKSEIFDDQFSVERPDGSNFTLKIRSTKLEDSAMYFCASGGGPYEQYFGPGTRLTVT.

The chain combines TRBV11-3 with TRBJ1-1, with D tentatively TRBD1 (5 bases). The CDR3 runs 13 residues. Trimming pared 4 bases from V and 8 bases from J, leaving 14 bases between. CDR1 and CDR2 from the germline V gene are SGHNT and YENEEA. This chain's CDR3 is CASSSYRDSEAFF. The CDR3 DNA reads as TGTGCCAGCAGCTCTTATCGGGACTCGGAAGCTTTCTTT.

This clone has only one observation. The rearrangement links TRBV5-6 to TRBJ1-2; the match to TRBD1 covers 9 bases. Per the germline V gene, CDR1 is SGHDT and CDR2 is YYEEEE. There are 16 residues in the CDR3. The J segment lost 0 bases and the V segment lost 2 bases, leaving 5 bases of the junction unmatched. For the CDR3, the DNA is TGTGCCAGCAGCTTATTCGGGACAGGGTCTAACTATGGCTACACCTTC. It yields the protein CASSLFGTGSNYGYTF.